These 26 T cell receptor beta chains came from one sample sequenced in a study of blood T cells in healthy people across ages. Through a sample-barcoded 5' primer and a J-beta primer mix, a second PCR was run for roughly 6 to 12 cycles. TCRdb re-called the 5' RACE reads with MiXCR, one entry per CDR3 protein. Of fewer than 1.5 million distinct CDR3 sequences detected, approximately 40% appear once; the ten largest clones hold approximately 7.9%. Sequencing was carried out using blood. All receptors derive from a woman between 18 and 30 years old in good health.

The chain combines TRBV20-1 with TRBJ2-1; TRBD2 matches 8 bases. Germline CDR1 and CDR2: DFQATT and SNEGSKA (reference sequence). This CDR3 is 13 amino acids long. The trim removed 3 bases at V and 9 bases at J, leaving 7 bases unmatched. Here the CDR3 DNA reads TGCAGTGCTAGCGGGACTAGAGTGGGTGAGCAGTTCTTC. Translation: CSASGTRVGEQFF.

The chain uses TRBV10-3 and TRBJ1-6; 8 bases line up with TRBD1. CDR3 size: 15 residues. Germline V CDR1 and CDR2: ENHRY, SYGVKD. After removal of 11 bases from V and 7 bases from J, the junction contained 13 bases not matched to a gene. The CDR3 coding sequence is TGTGCCGGCCGGCTAAACGGACAGGGAAATTCACCCCTCCACTTT. Its protein is CAGRLNGQGNSPLHF.

This chain connects TRBV12-3 or TRBV12-4 to TRBJ2-1, with TRBD2 matching over 8 bases. The CDR3 loop spans 16 amino acids. After removal of 7 bases from V and 10 bases from J, the junction contained 18 bases not matched to a gene. CDR3 protein: CASKPWGAGGSYEQFF. The CDR3 bases are TGTGCCAGCAAGCCCTGGGGCGCGGGAGGTTCCTACGAGCAGTTCTTC.

The chain employs TRBV5-8 and TRBJ2-4; D not resolved. CDR1 is SGHTS and CDR2 is YDEGEE in the germline V gene. The CDR3 has 14 residues. Trimming removed 1 base from V and 1 base from J, with 6 bases in between. Here the CDR3 DNA reads TGTGCCAGCAGCTTGTTGGAGGCCAAAAACATTCAGTACTTC. Protein sequence: CASSLLEAKNIQYF. The full variable domain, with the rest looked up from reference TRBV5-8 and TRBJ2-4, is EAGVTQSPTHLIKTRGQQATLRCSPISGHTSVYWYQQALGLGLQFLLWYDEGEERNRGNFPPRFSGRQFPNYSSELNVNALELEDSALYLCASSLLEAKNIQYFGAGTRLSVL.

The chain is built from TRBV4-1 and TRBJ1-2; D not resolved. The germline gives CDR1 MGHRA, CDR2 YSYEKL. V was cut by 3 bases and J by 3 bases, with 8 bases left in between. CDR3 length equals 13 residues. The CDR3 DNA is TGCGCCAGCAGCCACGCCCTGTACTATGGCTACACCTTC. It yields the protein CASSHALYYGYTF.

This clonotype has only a few counts. This chain connects TRBV28 to TRBJ2-7; D call uncertain. This CDR3 spans 14 amino acids. CDR1 is MDHEN and CDR2 is SYDVKM in the germline V gene. Trimming pared 6 bases from V and 6 bases from J, leaving 18 bases between. Here the CDR3 DNA reads TGTGCCAGCAGAATCCCCTTGAGAGAGGCCGAGCAGTACTTC. Its protein product is CASRIPLREAEQYF.

The rearrangement joins TRBV3-1 to TRBJ1-6; TRBD1 is a possible D gene (6 bases). Germline CDR1 is LGHDT and CDR2 is YNNKEL (reference sequence). V shed 3 bases and J shed 7 bases, with 10 bases lying between them. CDR3 length: 14 amino acids. The CDR3 DNA reads as TGTGCCAGCAGCCAGGACAGAGCCAATTCACCCCTCCACTTT. This translates into CASSQDRANSPLHF.

This chain uses TRBV4-1 with TRBJ1-6; 10 bases line up with TRBD1. J lost 7 bases, V lost 5 bases, and 5 bases had no gene match. CDR1 MGHRA and CDR2 YSYEKL come from the germline V gene. This CDR3 has 15 residues. The CDR3 DNA reads as TGCGCCAGCAGCTATCCGGGACAGGGGAATTCACCCCTCCACTTT. Its translation: CASSYPGQGNSPLHF.

This clonotype was counted between two and nine times. The rearrangement links TRBV29-1 to TRBJ2-7; D is unresolved. The CDR3 sequence is 11 residues long. Trimming pared 4 bases from V and 4 bases from J, leaving 8 bases between. Germline V lookup: CDR1 SQVTM, CDR2 ANQGSEA. The CDR3 coding sequence is TGCAGCGTTGTCGTTTTATACGAGCAGTACTTC. Translation gives CSVVVLYEQYF.

This clonotype was counted at least ten times. The chain links TRBV29-1 to TRBJ2-1; tentative D call: TRBD1 (6 bases). V was shortened by 6 bases and J by 9 bases, with 9 bases between the two germline ends. Per germline, CDR1 SQVTM and CDR2 ANQGSEA. This CDR3 region has 10 residues. The CDR3 DNA is TGCAGCGTAAAAGGGGGTGAGCAGTTCTTC. This sequence encodes CSVKGGEQFF.

The chain uses TRBV7-2 and TRBJ2-7, with 14 bases that match TRBD2. Judging by the DNA end, TRBJ2-5 fits better; the J call may be wrong. Germline CDR1 and CDR2: SGHTA and FQGNSA. CDR3 length: 20 residues. The CDR3 sequence: CASIPQGRTSGRSSQETQYF. The CDR3 nucleotides are TGTGCCAGCATCCCCCAGGGGAGGACTAGCGGGAGGTCGAGTCAGGAGACCCAGTACTTC.

This clonotype has a handful of counts. V is TRBV5-4 and J is TRBJ2-2; TRBD2 is a possible D gene (6 bases). Trimming took 6 bases from V and 4 from J, leaving 13 bases between them. The CDR3 loop spans 14 amino acids. Germline loops: CDR1 SGHNT, CDR2 YYREEE (reference sequence). The CDR3 sequence is CASTQGGVTGELFF. Here the CDR3 DNA reads TGTGCCAGCACCCAGGGCGGGGTCACCGGGGAGCTGTTTTTT.

This clonotype was seen only a few times. The chain couples TRBV10-3 to TRBJ2-1, with 11 positions matching TRBD1. Trimming at V came to 4 bases and at J to 7 bases, leaving 12 bases not matched to a gene. CDR3 length equals 17 residues. CDR1 is ENHRY and CDR2 is SYGVKD in the germline V gene. This CDR3 reads CAISVSIGQGARNEQFF. The CDR3 nucleotides are TGTGCCATCAGTGTTAGTATAGGACAGGGGGCGAGGAATGAGCAGTTCTTC.

This clonotype was detected a few times. This chain uses TRBV20-1 with TRBJ2-5, with D perhaps matching TRBD1 or TRBD2 (6 bases each). V lost 3 bases and J lost 5, with 16 bases in between. This CDR3 has 14 residues. Germline V gene sequence: CDR1 DFQATT, CDR2 SNEGSKA (reference sequence). The CDR3 is CSARAQRGAETQYF. For the CDR3, the DNA is TGCAGTGCTAGGGCCCAAAGGGGGGCGGAGACCCAGTACTTC.

In DNA, the CDR3 is TGTGCCAGCAGTTTATCGGGGGTAGCGGGGATCAATGAGCAGTTCTTC. Its translation is CASSLSGVAGINEQFF. The V and J genes are TRBV27 and TRBJ2-1; TRBD2 matches at 8 bases. V was pared by 0 bases and J by 6 bases, with 7 bases of the junction left unmatched. CDR3 length equals 16 residues. Germline CDR1 MNHEY, CDR2 SMNVEV (reference sequence).

This clonotype was counted ten times or more. The chain has TRBV29-1 and TRBJ2-5; tentative D call: TRBD1 (6 bases). V lost 7 bases to trimming and J lost 1 base, with 7 bases between them. The CDR3 is made up of 11 amino acids. Germline V gene lookup returns CDR1 SQVTM and CDR2 ANQGSEA. This CDR3 reads CSGTVQETQYF. The CDR3 coding sequence is TGCAGCGGGACAGTCCAAGAGACCCAGTACTTC.

There are a few counts of this clonotype. V gene TRBV29-1 combines with J gene TRBJ2-1; 8 positions agree with TRBD2. Trimming cost V 4 bases and J 9 bases; bases outside gene matches: 8. The germline CDR1 and CDR2 sequences are SQVTM and ANQGSEA. CDR3 length: 13 residues. This CDR3 reads CSVAGGARAEQFF. The CDR3 nucleotides read TGCAGCGTTGCGGGGGGGGCCCGGGCTGAGCAGTTCTTC.

This clonotype showed up just a few times. The CDR3 DNA reads TGCAGTGCTAGAGATGGGCGACTGGTTAACTATGGCTACACCTTC. Translation: CSARDGRLVNYGYTF. This chain joins TRBV20-1 and TRBJ1-2; D uncertain. This CDR3 is 15 amino acids long. Per the germline V gene, CDR1 is DFQATT and CDR2 is SNEGSKA (reference sequence). The germline V and J ends were trimmed by 0 bases and 1 base, with 12 bases remaining between them.

This chain connects TRBV7-9 to TRBJ1-1; possible D gene TRBD1, 6 bases. Trimming took 5 bases from V and 1 from J, leaving 17 bases between them. This CDR3 spans 16 amino acids. From germline, CDR1 is SEHNR and CDR2 FQNEAQ (reference sequence). CDR3 loop: CASSHPGGGGNTEAFF. In DNA, the CDR3 is TGTGCCAGCAGCCACCCCGGTGGAGGGGGGAACACTGAAGCTTTCTTT.

The J gene is TRBJ1-2, the V gene TRBV2; D not certain. The germline V gene has CDR1 SNHLY and CDR2 FYNNEI. Deletions cut 2 bases from V and 4 bases from J, with 8 bases between. CDR3 size: 13 residues. The CDR3 is CASSEKGTYGYTF. The CDR3 coding sequence is TGTGCCAGCAGTGAAAAGGGCACCTATGGCTACACCTTC.

This chain joins TRBV28 and TRBJ1-2; 7 bases match TRBD1. The V gene's germline CDR1 is MDHEN and CDR2 SYDVKM. CDR3 length: 13 amino acids. V was pared by 8 bases and J by 7 bases, with 10 bases of the junction left unmatched. CDR3 loop: CASRSGGLGGYTF. In nucleotides, the CDR3 is TGTGCCAGCCGGTCAGGGGGTCTTGGTGGCTACACCTTC.

CDR3 nucleotides: TGTGCCAGCAGAACGGGCCTCTCCGCCCAGTACTTC. The encoded protein is CASRTGLSAQYF. The rearrangement joins TRBV3-1 to TRBJ2-5; D is unclear. Trimming cost V 6 bases and J 9 bases, with 14 bases left between them. In germline, CDR1 is LGHDT, CDR2 YNNKEL (reference sequence). The CDR3 is 12 amino acids.

This chain uses TRBV12-3 or TRBV12-4 with TRBJ2-1; D is uncertain. This CDR3 contains 14 residues. Trimming stripped 8 bases from V and 2 bases from J, with 13 bases between. The CDR3 bases are TGTGCCAGCGGCCGCGTGGCTACCTACAATGAGCAGTTCTTC. Protein: CASGRVATYNEQFF.

This rearrangement joins TRBV7-9 to TRBJ2-7, with TRBD1 matching 9 bases. With 5 bases clipped from V and 2 bases from J, the junction kept 10 bases outside the gene matches. Germline CDR1 is SEHNR and CDR2 is FQNEAQ (reference sequence). This CDR3 comprises 16 residues. The CDR3 is CASSPPWTGATYEQYF. As DNA, the CDR3 is TGTGCCAGCAGCCCCCCGTGGACAGGGGCGACCTACGAGCAGTACTTC.

The chain carries TRBV7-2 and TRBJ2-5; D ambiguous. The CDR3 extends over 17 amino acids. The germline V gene encodes CDR1 SGHTA and CDR2 FQGNSA. V was shortened by 2 bases and J by 2 bases, with 18 bases between the two germline ends. CDR3 nucleotide sequence: TGTGCCAGCAGCTTATTATACCCGTTGCCGGCTCAAGAGACCCAGTACTTC. Protein sequence: CASSLLYPLPAQETQYF.

The J gene is TRBJ2-1, the V gene TRBV27, with TRBD1 matching over 8 bases. The CDR3 is 15 amino acids. Germline CDR1 MNHEY, CDR2 SMNVEV (reference sequence). V shed 6 bases, J shed 4 bases, and the junction held 8 bases outside the gene matches. The CDR3 DNA is TGTGCCAGCAGCACCCAGGGGGCAGGTTACAATGAGCAGTTCTTC. Its protein is CASSTQGAGYNEQFF.